These 21 T cell receptor beta chains were all obtained from the same sample, sequenced in a study of cytomegalovirus exposure and HLA in healthy donors. Generated by immunoSEQ multiplex PCR, the TCRdb table keeps only in-frame clones and is missing some. The sample holds tens of thousands of clones, around 94% seen once. The material sequenced was PBMCs. All receptors come from a woman in her late teens or twenties in good health and CMV-seropositive.

The chain recombines TRBV28 with TRBJ1-2; D uncertain. Trimming stripped 2 bases from V and 4 bases from J, with 8 bases between. The CDR3 covers 13 residues. Germline V gene sequence: CDR1 MDHEN, CDR2 SYDVKM. This CDR3 reads CASSLLQLYGYTF. The CDR3 DNA reads TGTGCCAGCAGTTTACTACAGCTCTATGGCTACACCTTC.

The chain has TRBV14 and TRBJ1-2; D may be TRBD1 (6 bases). Trimming removed 2 bases from V and 8 bases from J, with 18 bases in between. The CDR3 is 15 amino acids. Germline V gene sequence: CDR1 SGHDN, CDR2 FVKESK. CDR3 in amino acids: CASSQRTERRGGYTF. DNA for the CDR3: TGTGCCAGCAGCCAACGGACAGAGAGACGAGGGGGCTACACCTTC.

The chain employs TRBV9 and TRBJ2-5; 7 nucleotides match TRBD1. Looked up from germline, CDR1 is SGDLS and CDR2 is YYNGEE. V was pared by 0 bases and J by 5 bases, with 13 bases of the junction left unmatched. The CDR3 is 17 residues long. The CDR3 sequence: CASSVDPLTGSRETQYF. CDR3 in DNA: TGTGCCAGCAGCGTAGATCCTCTGACAGGGTCGAGGGAGACCCAGTACTTC.

The chain has TRBV7-3 and TRBJ1-2; D uncertain. The CDR3 has 14 residues. V was shortened by 5 bases and J by 5 bases, with 15 bases between the two germline ends. The germline V gene has CDR1 SGHTA and CDR2 FQGTGA. The CDR3 DNA is TGTGCCAGCAGCCAAGCCGGGAGATCTTATGGCTACACCTTC. This sequence encodes CASSQAGRSYGYTF.

This sequence joins TRBV19 and TRBJ1-3, with D uncertain. Germline values: CDR1 LNHDA, CDR2 SQIVND (reference sequence). Trimming stripped 8 bases from V and 4 bases from J, with 9 bases between. This CDR3 has 12 residues. CDR3 sequence: CASDGHGNTIYF. In DNA form, the CDR3 reads TGTGCCAGTGATGGGCACGGAAACACCATATATTTT.

The chain couples TRBV29-1 to TRBJ2-2; D is perhaps TRBD2 (6 bases). The CDR3 contains 14 residues. Per the germline V gene, CDR1 is SQVTM and CDR2 is ANQGSEA. Trimming took 5 bases from V and 2 from J, leaving 12 bases between them. CDR3 protein: CSVSGGANTGELFF. As DNA, the CDR3 is TGCAGCGTTTCCGGCGGGGCCAACACCGGGGAGCTGTTTTTT.

J is TRBJ2-7 and V is TRBV9; 8 positions match TRBD2. This CDR3 contains 15 residues. Trimming took 0 bases from V and 1 from J; bases not matched to a gene: 3. The germline CDR1 and CDR2 sequences are SGDLS and YYNGEE. The DNA of the CDR3 is TGTGCCAGCAGCGTAGGTCCTAGCGGGTCCTACGAGCAGTACTTC. Its protein product is CASSVGPSGSYEQYF.

The chain joins TRBV9 to TRBJ2-1; D tentatively fits TRBD1 or TRBD2 (6 bases each). The CDR3 is made up of 14 amino acids. Per germline, CDR1 SGDLS and CDR2 YYNGEE. V gave up 7 bases and J gave up 2 bases, with 13 bases separating them. The CDR3 nucleotides are TGTGCCAGCGGCGCGGGGACACCCTACAATGAGCAGTTCTTC. As protein: CASGAGTPYNEQFF.

This clone was detected once. The rearrangement uses TRBV6-1 and TRBJ1-1; a weak D match, TRBD1 (5 bases). Trimming pared 2 bases from V and 5 bases from J, leaving 9 bases between. CDR1 is MNHNS and CDR2 is SASEGT in the germline V gene. The CDR3 spans 13 residues. CDR3 region: CASSEWGRTEAFF. For the CDR3, the DNA is TGTGCCAGCAGTGAATGGGGGAGGACTGAAGCTTTCTTT.

The rearrangement joins TRBV5-1 to TRBJ1-1, with D perhaps TRBD1 (6 bases). The CDR3 loop spans 15 amino acids. The germline V gene has CDR1 SGHRS and CDR2 YFSETQ. V was cut by 3 bases and J by 6 bases, with 18 bases left in between. The CDR3 sequence: CASSSVLGAGAEAFF. In nucleotides, the CDR3 is TGCGCCAGCAGCTCAGTATTGGGGGCGGGCGCTGAAGCTTTCTTT.

V and J are TRBV20-1 and TRBJ1-1; perhaps TRBD1 as D (5 bases). Per germline, CDR1 DFQATT and CDR2 SNEGSKA (reference sequence). Trimming stripped 7 bases from V and 6 bases from J, with 12 bases between. CDR3 length: 11 amino acids. CDR3 in amino acids: CSDPGGAEAFF. The CDR3 DNA reads TGCAGTGACCCCGGGGGTGCTGAAGCTTTCTTT.

This clone was picked up one time. The chain employs TRBV7-9 and TRBJ1-2; no clear D. The V gene's germline CDR1 is SEHNR and CDR2 FQNEAQ (reference sequence). This CDR3 comprises 16 residues. With 0 bases removed from V and 2 bases from J, the gap between germline ends came to 13 bases. The CDR3 loop is CASSLAQHPTNYGYTF. For the CDR3, the DNA is TGTGCCAGCAGCTTAGCCCAACACCCAACAAACTATGGCTACACCTTC.

The CDR3 nucleotides read TGCGCCAGCAGCCGACAGCGGGATCCCTACGAGACCCAGTACTTC. This encodes CASSRQRDPYETQYF. The genes are TRBV4-3 and TRBJ2-5, with 7 nucleotides matching TRBD2. The CDR3 extends over 15 amino acids. Germline V gene sequence: CDR1 LGHNA, CDR2 YSLEER. V was pared by 4 bases and J by 5 bases, with 10 bases of the junction left unmatched.

This chain joins TRBV5-6 and TRBJ2-1; D perhaps matches TRBD1 (6 bases). Germline loops: CDR1 SGHDT, CDR2 YYEEEE. The CDR3 runs 16 residues. The germline V and J ends were trimmed by 3 bases and 5 bases, with 18 bases remaining between them. CDR3 DNA sequence: TGTGCCAGCAGCTGGGGGTCTGGGGGCGAAAACAATGAGCAGTTCTTC. Its translation: CASSWGSGGENNEQFF.

The J gene is TRBJ1-6, the V gene TRBV6-1; the match to TRBD1 covers 8 bases. Germline V gene data show CDR1 as MNHNS and CDR2 as SASEGT. Trimming cost V 6 bases and J 14 bases; bases outside gene matches: 12. The CDR3 extends over 14 amino acids. The chain's CDR3 is CASRETGAQGALHF. The CDR3, as DNA: TGTGCCAGCAGAGAAACAGGGGCACAGGGGGCCCTCCACTTT.

CDR3 amino acids: CASSQPESAYQETQYF. DNA of the CDR3: TGTGCCAGCAGCCAGCCCGAAAGCGCGTACCAAGAGACCCAGTACTTC. This chain joins TRBV4-2 and TRBJ2-5; D not resolved. The CDR3 runs 16 residues. Trimming removed 3 bases from V and 0 bases from J, with 14 bases in between. CDR1 is LGHNA and CDR2 is YNFKEQ in the germline V gene.

The CDR3 sequence: CASSQDSQGLLFGYTF. The CDR3 nucleotides are TGTGCCAGCAGCCAAGATTCCCAGGGGTTATTGTTTGGCTACACCTTC. The chain carries TRBV4-2 and TRBJ1-2; TRBD1 might be the D (6 bases). The CDR3 runs 16 residues. CDR1 and CDR2 (germline): LGHNA, YNFKEQ. Trimming left V 0 bases short and J 7 bases short, with 18 bases between.

In its sample, this clone was seen once. This chain joins TRBV7-8 and TRBJ2-3, with TRBD2 matching over 7 bases. CDR1 is SGHVS, CDR2 FQNEAQ, per germline. V shed 5 bases and J 3 bases; nucleotides not matched to a gene: 8. The CDR3 runs to 15 residues. The CDR3 region has the DNA TGTGCCAGCAGCCGGTCAGGCGGGGGAACAGATACGCAGTATTTT. This sequence encodes CASSRSGGGTDTQYF.

This chain links TRBV2 with TRBJ1-2, with no clear D. V was clipped by 4 bases and J by 6 bases, with 12 bases between them. Looked up from germline, CDR1 is SNHLY and CDR2 is FYNNEI. The CDR3 has 13 residues. The CDR3 reads CASSGERDNGYTF. The CDR3 DNA follows: TGTGCCAGCAGTGGGGAGAGGGATAATGGCTACACCTTC.

This rearrangement joins TRBV28 to TRBJ2-7; 9 bases match TRBD1. The CDR3 consists of 14 residues. In germline, CDR1 is MDHEN, CDR2 SYDVKM. The V and J ends lost 2 bases and 3 bases, in that order; junction bases with no gene match: 2. In nucleotides, the CDR3 is TGTGCCAGCAGTTTAAAGGGACAGGGCTACGAGCAGTACTTC. It yields the protein CASSLKGQGYEQYF.

V and J are TRBV19 and TRBJ1-4; 7 bases line up with TRBD1. Germline CDR1 and CDR2: LNHDA and SQIVND (reference sequence). The V segment lost 5 bases and the J segment 3 bases; nucleotides outside the gene matches: 6. The CDR3 has 15 residues. CDR3 DNA: TGTGCCAGTAGTTCCTACAGGGGCGCTAATGAAAAACTGTTTTTT. Translated, it gives CASSSYRGANEKLFF.